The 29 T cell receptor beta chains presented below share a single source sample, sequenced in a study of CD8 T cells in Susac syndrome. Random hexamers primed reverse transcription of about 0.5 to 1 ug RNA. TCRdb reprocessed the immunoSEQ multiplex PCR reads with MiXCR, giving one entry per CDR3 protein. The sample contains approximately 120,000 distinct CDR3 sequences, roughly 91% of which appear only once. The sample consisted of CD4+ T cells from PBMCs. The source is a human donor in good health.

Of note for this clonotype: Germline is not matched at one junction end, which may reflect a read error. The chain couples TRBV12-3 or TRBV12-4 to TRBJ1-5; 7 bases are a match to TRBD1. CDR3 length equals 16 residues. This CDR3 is CASSPRTGRGNHPQHF. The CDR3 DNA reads TGTGCCAGCAGTCCCCGGACAGGTCGGGGGAATCACCCCCAGCATTTT.

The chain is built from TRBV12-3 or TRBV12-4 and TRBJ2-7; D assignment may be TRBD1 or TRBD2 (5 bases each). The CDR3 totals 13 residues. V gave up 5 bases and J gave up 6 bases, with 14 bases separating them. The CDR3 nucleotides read TGTGCCAGCAGTGGGACCCGTGGGGGCGAGCAGTACTTC. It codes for CASSGTRGGEQYF.

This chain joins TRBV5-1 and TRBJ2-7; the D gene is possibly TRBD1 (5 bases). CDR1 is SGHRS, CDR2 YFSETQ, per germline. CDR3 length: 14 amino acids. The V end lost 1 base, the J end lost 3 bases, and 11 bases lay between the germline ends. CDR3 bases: TGCGCCAGCAGCTTGTCCTCAGGGTTCTACGAGCAGTACTTC. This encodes CASSLSSGFYEQYF.

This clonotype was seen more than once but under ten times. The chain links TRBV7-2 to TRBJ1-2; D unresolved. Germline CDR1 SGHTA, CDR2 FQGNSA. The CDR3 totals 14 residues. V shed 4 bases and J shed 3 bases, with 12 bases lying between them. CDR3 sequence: CASSSWAGHYGYTF. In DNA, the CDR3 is TGTGCCAGCAGCTCCTGGGCAGGACACTATGGCTACACCTTC. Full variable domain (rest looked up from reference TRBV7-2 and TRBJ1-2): GAGVSQSPSNKVTEKGKDVELRCDPISGHTALYWYRQSLGQGLEFLIYFQGNSAPDKSGLPSDRFSAERTGGSVSTLTIQRTQQEDSAVYLCASSSWAGHYGYTFGSGTRLTVV.

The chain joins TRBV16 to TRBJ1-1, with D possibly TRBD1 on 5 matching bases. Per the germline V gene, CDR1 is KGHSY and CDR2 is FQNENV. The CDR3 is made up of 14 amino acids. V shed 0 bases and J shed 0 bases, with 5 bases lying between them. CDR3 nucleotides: TGTGCCAGCAGCCAATCAGGGGTGAACACTGAAGCTTTCTTT. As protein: CASSQSGVNTEAFF.

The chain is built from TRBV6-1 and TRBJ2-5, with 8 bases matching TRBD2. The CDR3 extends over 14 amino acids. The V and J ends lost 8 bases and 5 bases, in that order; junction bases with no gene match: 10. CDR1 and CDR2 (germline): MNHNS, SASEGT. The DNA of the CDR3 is TGTGCCAGCGGGAAGCGGGAGACTTCCGAGACCCAGTACTTC. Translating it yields CASGKRETSETQYF.

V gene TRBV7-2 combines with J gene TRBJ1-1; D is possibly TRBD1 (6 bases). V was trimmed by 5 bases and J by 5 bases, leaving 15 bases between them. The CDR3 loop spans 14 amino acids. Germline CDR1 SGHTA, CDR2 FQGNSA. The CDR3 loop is CASSPRGSSTEAFF. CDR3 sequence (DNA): TGTGCCAGCAGCCCCAGGGGTAGTTCGACTGAAGCTTTCTTT.

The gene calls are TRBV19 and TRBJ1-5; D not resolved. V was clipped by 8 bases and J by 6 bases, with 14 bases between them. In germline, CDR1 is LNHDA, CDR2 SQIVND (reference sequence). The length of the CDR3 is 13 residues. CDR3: CASAKGEGQPQHF. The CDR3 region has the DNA TGTGCCAGTGCGAAGGGAGAGGGTCAGCCCCAGCATTTT.

The CDR3 DNA is TGTGCCAGCAGCCAAGGGTCAGGGACCGGTAGGGGAGTATTCTTT. It specifies CASSQGSGTGRGVFF. The J gene is TRBJ1-1, the V gene TRBV3-1; perhaps TRBD1 as D (5 bases). The CDR3 has 15 residues. Trimming pared 1 base from V and 14 bases from J, leaving 23 bases between. Germline CDR1 and CDR2: LGHDT and YNNKEL (reference sequence).

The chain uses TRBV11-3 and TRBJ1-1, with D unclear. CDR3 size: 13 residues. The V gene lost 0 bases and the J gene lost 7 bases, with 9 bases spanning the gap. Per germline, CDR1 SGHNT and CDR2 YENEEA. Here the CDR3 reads CASSLDRISEAFF. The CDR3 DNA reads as TGTGCCAGCAGCTTAGACCGAATAAGTGAAGCTTTCTTT.

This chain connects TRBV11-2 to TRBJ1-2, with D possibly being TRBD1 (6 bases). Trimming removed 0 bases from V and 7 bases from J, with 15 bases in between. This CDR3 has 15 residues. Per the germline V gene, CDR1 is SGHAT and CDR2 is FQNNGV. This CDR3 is CASSLDPFGGRGYTF. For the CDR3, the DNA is TGTGCCAGCAGCTTAGACCCCTTTGGGGGCCGTGGCTACACCTTC. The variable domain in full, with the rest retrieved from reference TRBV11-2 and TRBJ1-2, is EAGVAQSPRYKIIEKRQSVAFWCNPISGHATLYWYQQILGQGPKLLIQFQNNGVVDDSQLPKDRFSAERLKGVDSTLKIQPAKLEDSAVYLCASSLDPFGGRGYTFGSGTRLTVV.

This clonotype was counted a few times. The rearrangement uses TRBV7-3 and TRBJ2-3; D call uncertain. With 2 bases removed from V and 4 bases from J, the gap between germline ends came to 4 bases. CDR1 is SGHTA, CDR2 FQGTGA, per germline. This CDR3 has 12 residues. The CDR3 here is CASSLPSDTQYF. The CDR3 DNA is TGTGCCAGCAGCTTACCCTCAGATACGCAGTATTTT.

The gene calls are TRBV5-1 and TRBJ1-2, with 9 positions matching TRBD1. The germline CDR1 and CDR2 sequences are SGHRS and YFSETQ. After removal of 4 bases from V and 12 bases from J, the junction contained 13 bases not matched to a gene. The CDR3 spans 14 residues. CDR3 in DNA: TGCGCCAGCAGCCGTCCGGGACAGGGTAGTTTCCACACCTTC. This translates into CASSRPGQGSFHTF.

The CDR3 is CASSPGAAGANVLTF. The CDR3 nucleotides are TGTGCCAGTAGTCCAGGGGCGGCAGGGGCCAACGTCCTGACTTTC. The rearrangement links TRBV19 to TRBJ2-6, with TRBD1 as a possible D gene (6 bases). The CDR3 is 15 amino acids. Trimming pared 5 bases from V and 4 bases from J, leaving 12 bases between. The germline CDR1 and CDR2 sequences are LNHDA and SQIVND (reference sequence).

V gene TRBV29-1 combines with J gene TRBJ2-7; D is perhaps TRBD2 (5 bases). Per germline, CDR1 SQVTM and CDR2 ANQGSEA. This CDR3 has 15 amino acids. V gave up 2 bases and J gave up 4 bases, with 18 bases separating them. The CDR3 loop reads CSVERRGDEGYEQYF. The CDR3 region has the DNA TGCAGCGTTGAAAGGCGAGGAGACGAGGGATACGAGCAGTACTTC.

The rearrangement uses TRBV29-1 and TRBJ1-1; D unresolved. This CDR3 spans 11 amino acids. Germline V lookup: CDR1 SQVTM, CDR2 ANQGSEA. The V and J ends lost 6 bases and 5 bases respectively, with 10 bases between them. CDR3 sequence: CSVPSGTEAFF. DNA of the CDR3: TGCAGCGTCCCGAGTGGGACTGAAGCTTTCTTT.

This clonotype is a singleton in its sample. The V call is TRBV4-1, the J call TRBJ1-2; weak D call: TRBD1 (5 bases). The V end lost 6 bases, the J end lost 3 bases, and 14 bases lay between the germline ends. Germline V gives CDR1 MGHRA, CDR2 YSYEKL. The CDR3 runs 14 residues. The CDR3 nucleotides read TGCGCCAGCAGGGTGACGTCGGGGGACTATGGCTACACCTTC. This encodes CASRVTSGDYGYTF.

CDR3 sequence: CSARDRTDEYSGANVLTF. CDR3 DNA: TGCAGTGCTAGAGATCGGACAGACGAATACTCTGGGGCCAACGTCCTGACTTTC. The V gene is TRBV20-1, the J gene TRBJ2-6, with D perhaps matching TRBD1 (6 bases). The CDR3 is made up of 18 amino acids. The V end lost 0 bases, the J end lost 0 bases, and 15 bases lay between the germline ends. Germline lookup yields CDR1 DFQATT and CDR2 SNEGSKA (reference sequence).

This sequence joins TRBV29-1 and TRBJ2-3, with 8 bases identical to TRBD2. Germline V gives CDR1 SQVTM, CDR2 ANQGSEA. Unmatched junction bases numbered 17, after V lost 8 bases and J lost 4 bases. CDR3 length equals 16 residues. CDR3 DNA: TGCAGCTGTCGTCCCCAGCGGGGGTCGGGCCCAGATACGCAGTATTTT. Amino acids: CSCRPQRGSGPDTQYF.

CDR3 region: CASGLGLHPGTDTQYF. The CDR3 DNA follows: TGTGCTAGTGGTTTGGGACTCCACCCGGGCACAGATACGCAGTATTTT. The J gene is TRBJ2-3, the V gene TRBV12-5; D unresolved. This CDR3 is 16 amino acids long. V lost 1 base, J lost 1 base, and 12 bases lay in between. Germline loops: CDR1 LGHNT, CDR2 FRNRAP.

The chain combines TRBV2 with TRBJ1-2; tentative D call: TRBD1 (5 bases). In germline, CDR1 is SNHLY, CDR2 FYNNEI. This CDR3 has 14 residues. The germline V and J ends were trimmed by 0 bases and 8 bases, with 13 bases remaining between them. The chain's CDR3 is CASSEALAGNGYTF. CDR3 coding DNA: TGTGCCAGCAGTGAAGCGCTTGCAGGGAACGGCTACACCTTC.

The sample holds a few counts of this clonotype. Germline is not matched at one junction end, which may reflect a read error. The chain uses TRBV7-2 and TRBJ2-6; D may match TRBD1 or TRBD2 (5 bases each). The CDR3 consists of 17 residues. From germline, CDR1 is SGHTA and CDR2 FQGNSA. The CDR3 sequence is CASSLVSGAGGANVLTF. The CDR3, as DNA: TGTGCCAGCAGCTTAGTATCCGGGGCCGGTGGGGCCAACGTCCTGACTTTT.

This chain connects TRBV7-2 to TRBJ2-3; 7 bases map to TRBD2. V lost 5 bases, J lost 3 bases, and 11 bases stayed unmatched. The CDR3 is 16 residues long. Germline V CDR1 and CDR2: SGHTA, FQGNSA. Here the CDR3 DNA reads TGTGCCAGCAGCCCAAAGCGGGGCGGACGGACAGATACGCAGTATTTT. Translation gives CASSPKRGGRTDTQYF.

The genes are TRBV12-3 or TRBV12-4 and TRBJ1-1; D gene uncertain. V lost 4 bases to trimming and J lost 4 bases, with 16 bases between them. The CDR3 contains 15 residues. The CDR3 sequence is CASSSPAGPGTEAFF. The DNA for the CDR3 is TGTGCCAGCAGTTCCCCTGCAGGCCCTGGCACTGAAGCTTTCTTT.

The CDR3 region has the DNA TGTGCCAGCAGTTTATTCAGGGACAGGGGGCTAAATACGCAGTATTTT. Its translation is CASSLFRDRGLNTQYF. The chain uses TRBV27 and TRBJ2-3, with 12 bases fitting TRBD1. Germline lookup yields CDR1 MNHEY and CDR2 SMNVEV (reference sequence). This CDR3 has 16 amino acids. The trim removed 1 base at V and 7 bases at J, leaving 6 bases unmatched.

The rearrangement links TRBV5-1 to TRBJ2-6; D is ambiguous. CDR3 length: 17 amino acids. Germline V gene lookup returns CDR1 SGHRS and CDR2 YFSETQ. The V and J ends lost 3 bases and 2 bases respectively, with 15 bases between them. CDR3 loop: CASSSTGGNTGANVLTF. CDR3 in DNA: TGCGCCAGCAGCTCAACCGGTGGGAATACTGGGGCCAACGTCCTGACTTTC.

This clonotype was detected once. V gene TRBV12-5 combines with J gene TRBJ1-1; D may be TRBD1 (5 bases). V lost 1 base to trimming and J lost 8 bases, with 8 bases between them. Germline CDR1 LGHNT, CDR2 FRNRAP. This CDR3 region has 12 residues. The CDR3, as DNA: TGTGCTAGTGGTTTGGATTCAGGGGAAGCTTTCTTT. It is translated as CASGLDSGEAFF.

CDR3 sequence (DNA): TGTGCCAGCAGTTACTCCGGAGCTCTCCTTGAGTACTTC. It is translated as CASSYSGALLEYF. This sequence joins TRBV6-2 or TRBV6-3 and TRBJ2-4, with D unclear. Trimming cost V 0 bases and J 14 bases, with 14 bases left between them. CDR3 length: 13 amino acids. Germline V gene data show CDR1 as MNHEY and CDR2 as SVGEGT.

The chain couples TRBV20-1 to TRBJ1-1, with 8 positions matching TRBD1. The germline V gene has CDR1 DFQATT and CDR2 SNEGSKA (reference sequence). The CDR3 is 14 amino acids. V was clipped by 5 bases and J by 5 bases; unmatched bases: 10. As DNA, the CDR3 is TGCAGTGCTCACCACTCCCAGGGGGCAACTGAAGCTTTCTTT. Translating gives CSAHHSQGATEAFF.